This T cell receptor (beta chain) was observed in a study of molecular identifiers for immune sequencing clone quantification. The sorting of naive CD8 T cells used the CD8+CD4-CCR7+CD45RA+ phenotype. Of note for this clonotype: This sequence may be a read error, since a much larger clone differs from it by one base.

Each CDR3 protein is one row after TCRdb ran MiXCR on the PCR reads. The data hold roughly 55,000 distinct CDR3 sequences, with about a third observed a single time. Sequencing was carried out using naive CD8+ T cells from blood, with Jurkat cell RNA spiked in. This sample's subset: FACS-sorted CD8+CD4-CCR7+CD45RA+ naive T cells. The sequence came from a human donor in good health. Some libraries in this study had Jurkat cell RNA spiked in.

In nucleotides, the CDR3 is TGTGCCAGCAGCTTAGTGTGGCTAGCGGGCTCGGCCCACCAAGAGACCCAGTACTTC. It encodes CASSLVWLAGSAHQETQYF. The rearrangement uses TRBV7-9 and TRBJ2-5; the match to TRBD2 covers 8 bases. The CDR3 spans 19 residues. J gave up 0 bases and V 1 base, and 13 bases lay outside the gene matches. Germline V gene data show CDR1 as SEHNR and CDR2 as FQNEAQ (reference sequence).